This TCR beta chain was identified in a study of blood T cell repertoires in COVID-19. Study details: Collection of acute and convalescent COVID-19 samples took place in the United States, Italy and Spain. Sources were T cells, B-cell-depleted T cells, or PBMCs; the material itself was cDNA or gDNA.

The V end was cut by 0 bases, the J end by 6 bases, with 9 bases between. Germline V gives CDR1 MNHEY, CDR2 SVGAGI. The CDR3 runs 14 residues. Original processing methods: Nucleated cell counts were estimated from reference gene primer amplification. The assay was immunoSEQ multiplex PCR, and TCRdb's table has in-frame clones only and misses some. The DNA was the basis for D and trimming; V, J and clone size are from that table. This sample has about 120,000 clones; around 80% occur once, and the top ten carry around 7.5%. V usage is TRBV6-5 and J usage is TRBJ1-5; no definite D call. This TCR derives from a man aged 65 to 79 with active or convalescent COVID-19. Material for sequencing was peripheral blood. This CDR3 is CASSYSGGAQPQHF. The DNA of the CDR3 is TGTGCCAGCAGTTACTCCGGCGGCGCTCAGCCCCAGCATTTT.